This T cell receptor beta chain was captured by sequencing in a study of T cells after yellow fever vaccination (dated by TCRdb to between 2018 and 2021). Notes on the research overall: The SMART-Seq v4 Ultra Low Input RNA kit was used to prepare libraries from fractions with low cell numbers. Bulk PBMC replicates and cell subsets were isolated from blood drawn at multiple timepoints before and after both primary and secondary immunization. Two healthy male donors, one aged 18 to 30 and one aged 30 to 39 years, were included in the cohort. To track T-cell clones before and after primary and booster YFV17D yellow fever vaccination, bulk TCR alpha and beta repertoires were sequenced longitudinally.

The sample holds a few counts of this clonotype. It has no known antigen specificity. No base quality information exists; no much larger clone differs at one position. Findings and caveats that apply to the study as a whole: FACS-sorted repertoires could contain abundant contaminating clonotypes from the bulk population, so computational filtering was required. Because only two donors were included in the study, the extent to which the findings can be generalized is limited. Compared with the primary T-cell response, the secondary T-cell response was weaker but faster, peaking on day 5 rather than day 15. A small fraction of clonotypes showed up in both the CD4 and CD8 compartments, probably as a result of convergent recombination. After the booster, most of the clones that had expanded following primary vaccination were detected again (96% of CD4 and around 90% of CD8), which suggests that memory was broadly maintained.

Interpreted using the paper, the treatment or condition label stands for: live attenuated yellow fever vaccine strain. A standard Ficoll-Paque protocol was used to isolate PBMCs from peripheral blood. Dynabeads CD4 and CD8 positive selection kits were used to isolate CD4 and CD8 T-cell fractions. RNA was extracted with TriZol from bulk PBMCs, CD4 and CD8 fractions, and dextramer-positive and dextramer-negative fractions. From cysteine to phenylalanine, the CDR3 is 14 amino acids long. Only CDR3 DNA is held: 42 bases, read in frame from base 1. For CDR1 and CDR2, the germline V gene lists SGHTA and FQGNSA. The V end gives up 5 bases and the J end 6 bases, leaving 6 bases in the junction not matched to a gene. The reads were generated on an Illumina NovaSeq 6000. Synthesis of TCR cDNA relied on 5'RACE template switching, a step that introduced a universal primer site along with unique molecular identifiers. Priming of cDNA synthesis was performed from both the TCR alpha and TCR beta constant segments. Library amplification involved two PCR steps, and the second step added sample barcodes and sequencing adapters. Sequencing of libraries was performed on Illumina HiSeq 2500 (2x100 bp) or NovaSeq (2x150 bp). Per the original workflow: Demultiplexing of reads and collapsing into UMI consensus sequences were performed with MIGEC, and V(D)J alignment was carried out with MiXCR. Using edgeR on replicate PBMC samples, clonotypes were called vaccine-responding if FDR was below 0.01 and the log2 fold change was above 5 up to day 15. Bulk clonotypes were assigned CD4 or CD8 identity according to which sequenced CD4 or CD8 repertoire held them at higher abundance. The public reads were reanalyzed by TCRdb: fastp trimming at Q25, MiXCR alignment, in-frame beta chains only. Rows are combined by CDR3 protein, so each entry shows the most common genes and DNA. The V and J calls and clone size come from TCRdb's table, not from the authors' own analysis. A total of about 300,000 distinct CDR3 sequences appear in this sample, roughly 8.7% of them only once. Together, the top ten hold around 3.4% of the sample.

Sequencing used CD4+ T cells sorted from PBMCs, obtained 5 days after the yellow fever booster vaccination. This receptor was taken from a man younger than 30 who received the YFV17D yellow fever vaccine. The sequence joins TRBV7-2 to TRBJ2-1, and TRBD1 aligns with 8 junction nucleotides. The DNA sequence reads TGTGCCAGCAGCCGACAGGGGAGCATCAATGAGCAGTTCTTC. It encodes CASSRQGSINEQFF.